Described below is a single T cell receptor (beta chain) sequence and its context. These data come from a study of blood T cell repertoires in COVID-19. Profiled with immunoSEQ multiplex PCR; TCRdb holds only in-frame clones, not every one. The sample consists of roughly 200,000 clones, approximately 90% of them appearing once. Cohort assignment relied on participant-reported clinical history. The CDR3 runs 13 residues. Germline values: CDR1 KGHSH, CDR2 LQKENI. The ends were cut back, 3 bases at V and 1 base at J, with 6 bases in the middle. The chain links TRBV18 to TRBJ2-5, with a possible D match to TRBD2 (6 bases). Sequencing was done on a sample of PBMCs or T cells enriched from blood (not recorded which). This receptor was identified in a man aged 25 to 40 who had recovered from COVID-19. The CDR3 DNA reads TGTGCCAGCTCACCGACTAGCCAAGAGACCCAGTACTTC. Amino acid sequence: CASSPTSQETQYF. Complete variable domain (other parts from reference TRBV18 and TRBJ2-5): NAGVMQNPRHLVRRRGQEARLRCSPMKGHSHVYWYRQLPEEGLKFMVYLQKENIIDESGMPKERFSAEFPKEGPSILRIQQVVRGDSAAYFCASSPTSQETQYFGPGTRLLVL.